At least ten counts were recorded for the clone carrying this T cell receptor (beta chain). What it binds is not known. The data stem from a study of neurological immune-mediated disorders. cDNA was made by 5'RACE with 10-nucleotide random UMIs. TCRdb reprocessed the 5' RACE reads via MiXCR and lists one record per CDR3 protein. The sample consists of approximately 82,000 distinct CDR3 sequences, 14% of them appearing once. General study results and limits: The absence of shared CDR3 amino acid sequences among expanded clones across subjects suggests private repertoires in all groups.

A total of 2 million PBMCs stored at -80 degrees C provided the unsorted libraries. With 0 bases clipped from V and 0 bases from J, the junction kept 4 bases outside the gene matches. The germline V gene has CDR1 SGHRS and CDR2 YFSETQ. This CDR3 region has 16 residues. The chain employs TRBV5-1 and TRBJ1-1; 8 positions match TRBD1. The receptor's source is a woman aged 45-59 years in good health. The sequencing input was PBMCs. The CDR3 DNA reads TGCGCCAGCAGCTTGGCCCCACAGGGGGTGAACACTGAAGCTTTCTTT. Translated, it gives CASSLAPQGVNTEAFF.